Here is one T cell receptor (beta chain) with its context. Its antigen specificity is not known. Base qualities are not at hand, and no much larger clone is one base apart. This record comes from a study of blood T cell repertoires in COVID-19 (dated by TCRdb to about 2020). For context, the study as a whole: Samples covering the acute and convalescent phases of COVID-19 were provided by collaborators in the United States, Italy and Spain. HLA class I and class II types, where available, came from metadata supplied by the sample provider rather than from assay-based typing. A de-identified subject ID, COVID-19 status, age in years and sex were almost always included in the sample metadata. Samples came from the ongoing ImmuneRACE study (first 160 participants) plus 1,254 subjects from 6 global collaborators. The prospective study material was composed of cDNA or gDNA derived from T cells, B-cell-depleted T cells, or PBMCs. Subjects who had been exposed to COVID-19, were actively infected with it, or had recovered from it provided the deeply sampled blood TCRbeta repertoires that made up the dataset. The repertoires were released in a freely available public database intended as a resource for research on the immune response to SARS-CoV-2.

One collaborating source in Seattle enrolled patients while the patients were actively infected and followed the patients over time throughout the course of disease. The collaborating institutions used their own protocols to collect whole blood in K2EDTA tubes. For TCRbeta analysis, collaborator samples were shipped as frozen whole blood, as isolated PBMCs, or as DNA extracted from either sample type. TCRbeta CDR3 regions were amplified from genomic DNA using the immunoSEQ Assay, a bias-controlled multiplex PCR. Regarding the original processing steps: Within the assay, amplification of reference gene primers was used to estimate how many nucleated cells each sample contained. To quantify the absolute abundance of each unique TCRbeta CDR3 rearrangement, sequence reads were collapsed and filtered. For each sample, productive Simpson clonality was calculated as the square root of Simpson's diversity index across productive rearrangements. In TCRdb, the immuneACCESS table is reduced to in-frame sequences with V and J assigned. These tables do not hold every clone; where another copy was compared, an unresolved V gene accounts for under half, and the others remain unexplained. That table furnishes V, J and clone size, whereas the DNA furnished D and trimming. Within this sample are approximately 75,000 clones, with 83% of them counted one time only. The ten largest clones represent 6.5% to 7.5% of the sample.

What the authors observed across the whole study: The amount of clinical and demographic metadata varied by source and participant and was provided uncurated.

This receptor was obtained from a man aged 25 to 40 with COVID-19, enrolled during active disease. The sample taken for sequencing was peripheral blood.

The CDR3 has the sequence CASSLLGGTQWETQYF. The DNA is as follows: TGTGCCAGCAGCCTCCTAGGAGGGACCCAGTGGGAGACCCAGTACTTC. The chain is encoded by TRBV7-9 joined to TRBJ2-5; perhaps TRBD2 is the D gene, with 6 bases matching. The germline V gene encodes CDR1 SEHNR and CDR2 FQNEAQ (reference sequence). V lost 5 bases and J lost 5 bases; the stretch between them is 21 bases long. The CDR3 sequence holds 16 residues, the cysteine and phenylalanine included. The read is trimmed to its CDR3 DNA, 48 bases read in frame from base 1.